Following are 24 T cell receptor beta chains from one sample sequenced in a study of OX40 agonist ivuxolimab in advanced cancers. Clones were read by immunoSEQ multiplex PCR, and TCRdb kept only the in-frame ones, dropping some. The sample yields 13,000 to 15,000 clones, about 78% seen once. The material was CD4+ or CD8+ T cells sorted from blood, obtained in a trial of the OX40 agonist ivuxolimab. These receptors originate from an adult with an advanced solid tumor such as melanoma, head and neck, liver or kidney cancer.

This chain joins TRBV29-1 and TRBJ2-7; D is ambiguous. With 0 bases removed from V and 7 bases from J, the gap between germline ends came to 19 bases. Germline CDR1 SQVTM, CDR2 ANQGSEA. This CDR3 is 15 amino acids long. This CDR3 is CSVEDGESSVREQYF. CDR3 in DNA: TGCAGCGTTGAAGATGGGGAATCCTCTGTACGGGAGCAGTACTTC.

This chain links TRBV4-2 with TRBJ2-1, with D perhaps given as TRBD1 or TRBD2 (5 bases each). This CDR3 is built from 12 residues. From germline, CDR1 is LGHNA and CDR2 YNFKEQ. Trimming stripped 1 base from V and 9 bases from J, with 7 bases between. CDR3 region: CASSQAGSEQFF. As DNA, the CDR3 is TGTGCCAGCAGCCAAGCAGGGAGTGAGCAGTTCTTC.

This rearrangement joins TRBV2 to TRBJ2-1; the match to TRBD1 covers 7 bases. The length of the CDR3 is 13 residues. Per the germline V gene, CDR1 is SNHLY and CDR2 is FYNNEI. The junction had 3 bases not matched to a gene; V was cut back by 5 bases and J by 5 bases. DNA for the CDR3: TGTGCCAGCAGTTCGACAGGGAACAATGAGCAGTTCTTC. Its translation: CASSSTGNNEQFF.

This rearrangement joins TRBV5-4 to TRBJ2-1; D call uncertain. The CDR3 spans 12 residues. Germline V gives CDR1 SGHNT, CDR2 YYREEE (reference sequence). V lost 6 bases and J lost 8, with 12 bases in between. The CDR3 loop is CASTRLADEQFF. CDR3 bases: TGTGCCAGCACGAGGCTGGCGGATGAGCAGTTCTTC.

The chain uses TRBV5-8 and TRBJ1-4, with D uncertain. The length of the CDR3 is 13 residues. V lost 4 bases, J lost 6 bases, and 10 bases lay in between. Germline V gives CDR1 SGHTS, CDR2 YDEGEE. The CDR3 nucleotides are TGTGCCAGCAGCCTCGATGGGGATGAAAAACTGTTTTTT. Its protein product is CASSLDGDEKLFF.

V usage is TRBV4-3 and J usage is TRBJ2-3; 9 positions match TRBD2. Germline V gene sequence: CDR1 LGHNA, CDR2 YSLEER. Losses at the gene ends were 0 bases for V and 1 base for J; bases not matched to a gene: 5. The CDR3 runs to 17 residues. The CDR3 loop is CASSQDWASGGTDTQYF. Here the CDR3 DNA reads TGCGCCAGCAGCCAAGATTGGGCTAGCGGGGGCACAGATACGCAGTATTTT.

V usage is TRBV11-3 and J usage is TRBJ2-1, with 10 bases lining up with TRBD2. The CDR3 loop spans 13 amino acids. The germline V gene has CDR1 SGHNT and CDR2 YENEEA. After removal of 4 bases from V and 10 bases from J, the junction contained 4 bases not matched to a gene. DNA of the CDR3: TGTGCCAGCAGCTCTAGCGGGGGCCGGGAGCAGTTCTTC. Residues: CASSSSGGREQFF.

CDR3 bases: TGCGCCAGCAGCCCCGGACAGGGAACCTATGGCTACACCTTC. Translation gives CASSPGQGTYGYTF. The gene calls are TRBV4-3 and TRBJ1-2, with 8 bases lining up with TRBD1. The CDR3 totals 14 residues. The V gene end was trimmed by 4 bases and the J gene end by 4 bases; junction bases not matched to a gene: 5. Germline loops: CDR1 LGHNA, CDR2 YSLEER.

The chain has TRBV10-3 and TRBJ1-1, with D perhaps matching TRBD1 (6 bases). V lost 4 bases and J lost 5, with 17 bases in between. CDR1 is ENHRY and CDR2 is SYGVKD in the germline V gene. The CDR3 has 15 residues. The CDR3 region is CAISGTEGVRTEAFF. The CDR3 DNA is TGTGCCATCAGTGGAACGGAGGGGGTTCGGACTGAAGCTTTCTTT.

The gene calls are TRBV7-2 and TRBJ2-5; weak D call: TRBD2 (6 bases). Germline CDR1 and CDR2: SGHTA and FQGNSA. The CDR3 is made up of 14 amino acids. The germline V and J ends were trimmed by 3 bases and 5 bases, with 13 bases remaining between them. The CDR3 sequence is CASSFDGRGETQYF. CDR3 DNA: TGTGCCAGCAGCTTCGACGGACGGGGGGAGACCCAGTACTTC.

The chain uses TRBV6-6 and TRBJ2-7; D uncertain. This CDR3 comprises 12 residues. Germline V gene sequence: CDR1 MNHNY, CDR2 SVGAGI (reference sequence). V lost 2 bases, J lost 6 bases, and 8 bases lay in between. In DNA, the CDR3 is TGTGCCAGCAGTTACCCCTCGTTCGAGCAGTACTTC. As protein: CASSYPSFEQYF.

The J gene is TRBJ1-1, the V gene TRBV9, with a possible D match to TRBD1 (5 bases). The CDR3 loop spans 15 amino acids. The germline V gene encodes CDR1 SGDLS and CDR2 YYNGEE. The V end lost 4 bases, the J end lost 4 bases, and 17 bases lay between the germline ends. The CDR3 nucleotides read TGTGCCAGCAGCCCAGGGAGTTATTCAAGCACTGAAGCTTTCTTT. This translates into CASSPGSYSSTEAFF.

A single count supports this clone. The chain recombines TRBV7-6 with TRBJ1-2; 10 bases are shared with TRBD1. Germline V CDR1 and CDR2: SGHVS, FNYEAQ. The length of the CDR3 is 17 residues. J gave up 1 base and V 1 base, and 6 bases lay outside the gene matches. CDR3 sequence reads: CASSLGAGTGDNYGYTF. In nucleotides, the CDR3 is TGTGCCAGCAGCTTAGGTGCCGGGACAGGGGATAACTATGGCTACACCTTC.

This chain links TRBV6-1 with TRBJ1-5; D is possibly TRBD1 (6 bases). CDR1 MNHNS and CDR2 SASEGT come from the germline V gene. The CDR3 runs 14 residues. With 0 bases removed from V and 7 bases from J, the gap between germline ends came to 10 bases. DNA of the CDR3: TGTGCCAGCAGTGAAGCGGGACATTCGCAGCCCCAGCATTTT. It specifies CASSEAGHSQPQHF.

This chain joins TRBV25-1 and TRBJ2-1, with 9 bases lining up with TRBD2. J lost 7 bases, V lost 3 bases, and 10 bases had no gene match. This CDR3 comprises 16 residues. The germline V gene has CDR1 MGHDK and CDR2 SYGVNS. In DNA, the CDR3 is TGTGCCAGCAGTGACGCCTCGGCGGGGGGGTCGAATGAGCAGTTCTTC. This translates into CASSDASAGGSNEQFF.

This clone was observed a single time. This sequence joins TRBV6-5 and TRBJ1-1; 9 nucleotides match TRBD1. The CDR3 contains 14 residues. Per germline, CDR1 MNHEY and CDR2 SVGAGI. V lost 6 bases and J lost 4; bases outside the gene matches: 6. CDR3 nucleotides: TGTGCCAGCAGAGGGACAGGGATGAGCACTGAAGCTTTCTTT. Translation gives CASRGTGMSTEAFF.

The CDR3 nucleotides are TGCGCCAGCAGCCCGGGGAAGGGCTACGAGCAGTACTTC. This codes for CASSPGKGYEQYF. The chain has TRBV5-1 and TRBJ2-7; tentative D call: TRBD2 (5 bases). Trimming took 4 bases from V and 3 from J, leaving 11 bases between them. Germline CDR1 reads SGHRS; CDR2 reads YFSETQ. The CDR3 sequence is 13 residues long.

A single count supports this clone. The rearrangement links TRBV5-6 to TRBJ2-2; 8 nucleotides line up with TRBD1. Germline CDR1 reads SGHDT; CDR2 reads YYEEEE. Trimming cost V 2 bases and J 7 bases; bases outside gene matches: 7. There are 15 residues in the CDR3. The CDR3 region is CASSLFQGAIGELFF. The CDR3 DNA is TGTGCCAGCAGCTTATTCCAGGGGGCGATCGGGGAGCTGTTTTTT.

The CDR3 region is CASSQTSGGMETQYF. As DNA, the CDR3 is TGCGCCAGCAGCCAAACTAGCGGGGGGATGGAGACCCAGTACTTC. This rearrangement joins TRBV4-3 to TRBJ2-5; 12 bases line up with TRBD2. The V gene end was trimmed by 2 bases and the J gene end by 5 bases; junction bases not matched to a gene: 3. CDR1 is LGHNA, CDR2 YSLEER, per germline. The CDR3 totals 15 residues.

By its share, this clone is medium-sized. The same CDR3 arises from other DNA sequences in this sample as well. The chain recombines TRBV27 with TRBJ1-1; possibly TRBD1 for D (5 bases). CDR3 length: 13 amino acids. CDR1 is MNHEY, CDR2 SMNVEV, per germline (reference sequence). V shed 0 bases and J shed 5 bases, with 7 bases lying between them. This CDR3 reads CASSLSKGTEAFF. CDR3 nucleotides: TGTGCCAGCAGTTTATCCAAGGGGACTGAAGCTTTCTTT.

This clone was counted once. J is TRBJ2-1 and V is TRBV27; 12 nucleotides match TRBD1. The CDR3 is 15 amino acids. Germline-derived CDR1 and CDR2 are MNHEY and SMNVEV (reference sequence). Losses at the gene ends were 3 bases for V and 8 bases for J; bases not matched to a gene: 5. In nucleotides, the CDR3 is TGTGCCAGCAGTTTCGGGACAGGGGGCGGAGATGAGCAGTTCTTC. Amino acids: CASSFGTGGGDEQFF.

The chain employs TRBV5-1 and TRBJ1-1; TRBD1 agrees at 11 bases. V shed 7 bases and J 0 bases; nucleotides not matched to a gene: 8. The length of the CDR3 is 16 residues. Per germline, CDR1 SGHRS and CDR2 YFSETQ. This CDR3 reads CASVSTDRGLNTEAFF. For the CDR3, the DNA is TGCGCCAGCGTCTCCACGGACAGGGGGCTGAACACTGAAGCTTTCTTT.

The rearrangement joins TRBV6-1 to TRBJ2-1, with 9 bases fitting TRBD2. CDR3 length: 14 residues. CDR1 and CDR2 (germline): MNHNS, SASEGT. Trimming at V came to 7 bases and at J to 8 bases, leaving 9 bases not matched to a gene. The CDR3 is CASNRLAGFDEQFF. CDR3 sequence (DNA): TGTGCCAGCAACCGGCTAGCGGGGTTCGATGAGCAGTTCTTC.

The V and J genes are TRBV11-2 and TRBJ2-1; D is possibly TRBD1 (6 bases). The germline V and J ends were trimmed by 5 bases and 3 bases, with 11 bases remaining between them. CDR3 size: 14 residues. CDR1 and CDR2 (germline): SGHAT, FQNNGV. CDR3 in DNA: TGTGCCAGCAGCATAAGGGGGAACTACAATGAGCAGTTCTTC. This codes for CASSIRGNYNEQFF.